The following is a TCR beta chain sequence with its context. Vbeta (60) and Jbeta (13) primers were used in the PCR. Profiled with immunoSEQ multiplex PCR; TCRdb holds only in-frame clones, not every one. The data show over 85,000 clones, with around 83% seen just once and over 2.5% held by the top ten. These data originate in a study of cytomegalovirus exposure and HLA in healthy donors. Germline CDR1 and CDR2: SGHRS and YFSETQ. The junction had 4 bases not matched to a gene; V was cut back by 2 bases and J by 8 bases. There are 13 residues in the CDR3. Sequencing was carried out using PBMCs. V and J are TRBV5-1 and TRBJ2-1; 7 bases match TRBD2. This clonotype was sampled from a woman aged 60-75 years in good health and CMV-seropositive. The CDR3 loop reads CASSFQGGDEQFF. In nucleotides, the CDR3 is TGCGCCAGCAGCTTTCAGGGAGGGGATGAGCAGTTCTTC.